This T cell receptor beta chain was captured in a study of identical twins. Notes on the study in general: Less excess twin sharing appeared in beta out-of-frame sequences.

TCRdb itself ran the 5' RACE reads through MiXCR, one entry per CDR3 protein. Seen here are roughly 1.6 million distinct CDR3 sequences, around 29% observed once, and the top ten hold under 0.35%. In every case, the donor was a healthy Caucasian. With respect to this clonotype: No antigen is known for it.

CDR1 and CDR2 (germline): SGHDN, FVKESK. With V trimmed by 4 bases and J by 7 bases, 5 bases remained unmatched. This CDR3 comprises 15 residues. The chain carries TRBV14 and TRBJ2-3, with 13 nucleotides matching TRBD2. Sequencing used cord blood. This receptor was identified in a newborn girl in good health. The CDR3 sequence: CASSPTSGGAHTQYF. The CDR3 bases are TGTGCCAGCAGCCCTACTAGCGGGGGGGCGCATACGCAGTATTTT.